The clone carrying this T cell receptor (beta chain) was counted a few times. Per the original data handling: ImmunoSEQ output held junction-only sequences without quality scores, so filtering differed. Generated by immunoSEQ multiplex PCR, the TCRdb table keeps only in-frame clones and is missing some. D and trimming were read from the DNA, whereas the V and J calls and clone size are those reported in that table. Of 550,000 to 700,000 clones in the sample, about three quarters were seen once. These data come from a study of shared clonotypes between healthy human individuals. Looked up from germline, CDR1 is SGHRS and CDR2 is YFSETQ. Germline trimming cut 4 bases from V and 5 bases from J; bases unmatched to any gene: 19. The CDR3 contains 20 residues.

This clonotype was obtained from a woman aged 30 to 39 in good health. The rearrangement links TRBV5-1 to TRBJ2-5; the match to TRBD2 covers 14 bases. Sequences were obtained from memory CD4+ T cells sorted from blood. Subset here: CD45RA-negative fraction. The CDR3 protein is CASSPGLAGGKSGGYETQYF. The CDR3 DNA reads as TGCGCCAGCAGCCCAGGACTAGCGGGAGGAAAGTCCGGGGGGTATGAGACCCAGTACTTC.